Listed below are T cell receptor beta chains from one sample, sequenced in a study of glioma-infiltrating T cells. TCRdb independently ran MiXCR on the multiplex PCR reads; one entry per CDR3 protein. The sample has more than 300,000 distinct CDR3 sequences, roughly two fifths seen once; the top ten hold more than 10%. The sequenced sample consisted of glioma tissue, nonneoplastic brain tissue, or PBMCs (not recorded which). All receptors come from a human donor with low-grade glioma or glioblastoma, undergoing nonglioma brain surgery, or in good health (not recorded which). Both conserved end residues are part of each CDR3. D genes are given only for firm matches. Size is omitted from some rows. Given values are once, few, many or a class for expanded clones.

-	-	TRBJ2-7	TRBV11-2	TGTGCCAGCAGCCCTTCGCGCGGAGGGTACTACGAGCAGTACTTC	CASSPSRGGYYEQYF
many	TRBD2	TRBJ2-3	TRBV28	TGTGCCAGCAGTCTGCGGGAGGGCCCCCCAGATACGCAGTATTTT	CASSLREGPPDTQYF
-	TRBD1	TRBJ2-2	TRBV4-3	TGCGCCAGCAGCCGGACAGGGGGCTACACCGGGGAGCTGTTTTTT	CASSRTGGYTGELFF
-	-	TRBJ1-2	TRBV9	TGTGCCAACAGCGCGCCCACGTCCGGCTACGGCTACACCTTC	CANSAPTSGYGYTF
-	TRBD2	TRBJ2-2	TRBV6-1	TGTGCCAGCAGTCAACCGGGACTAGCGACCACCGGGGAGCTGTTTTTT	CASSQPGLATTGELFF
-	-	TRBJ2-7	TRBV2	TGTGCCAGCAAAGCGAGTGTTGGTTTCTCCCACGAGCAGTACTTC	CASKASVGFSHEQYF
-	-	TRBJ2-7	TRBV10-3	TGTGCCATCAGTTACCAAGGGGCTGAGAGAGGGTACGAGCAGTACTTC	CAISYQGAERGYEQYF
many	TRBD1	TRBJ1-5	TRBV28	TGTGCCAGCAGTTTATACGGACAGGGAGGGACGCAGCCCCAGCATTTT	CASSLYGQGGTQPQHF
few	TRBD1	TRBJ2-7	TRBV28	TGTGCCAGCAGTAGCAGGGGGCTCAGCGCCTACGAGCAGTACTTC	CASSSRGLSAYEQYF
once	-	TRBJ1-1	TRBV10-3	TGTGCCATCAGTACGCGGGGCATTGAAGCTTTCTTT	CAISTRGIEAFF
-	TRBD1	TRBJ2-1	TRBV6-2/TRBV6-3	TGTGCCAGCAGTTACAACCCGACAGGGGTGCGGCAGTTCTTC	CASSYNPTGVRQFF
few	-	TRBJ1-6	TRBV12-3/TRBV12-4	TGTGCCAGCAGCCAGGACTATAACGCGGCTTATAATTCACCCCTCCACTTT	CASSQDYNAAYNSPLHF
-	TRBD2	TRBJ2-7	TRBV18	TGTGCCAGCTCACCTGGACTAGCGGGAGAATCCGAGCAGTACTTC	CASSPGLAGESEQYF
few	TRBD1	TRBJ1-1	TRBV27	TGTGCCAGCAGCTTAAGGGGTAGGTGGGGGACAGTGAACACTGAAGCTTTCTTT	CASSLRGRWGTVNTEAFF
few	-	TRBJ2-5	TRBV7-6	TGTGCCAGCAGCTTAATGGCAACACAAGAGACCCAGTACTTC	CASSLMATQETQYF
many	-	TRBJ1-1	TRBV28	TGTGCCAGCAGTTTAAGCAGGCGAGCTTTCTTT	CASSLSRRAFF
-	-	TRBJ2-7	TRBV4-1	TGCGCCAGCAGCCACCCCAGTCAGCGGATCGAGCAGTACTTC	CASSHPSQRIEQYF
many	TRBD1	TRBJ2-7	TRBV20-1	TGCAGTGTCGAATCAGATGGGACAGGGCAGGACGAGCAGTACTTC	CSVESDGTGQDEQYF
few	TRBD2	TRBJ2-2	TRBV12-3/TRBV12-4	TGTGCCAGCAGGGGACTAGCGGGAGTGGGCGGGGAGCTGTTTTTT	CASRGLAGVGGELFF
-	TRBD2	TRBJ2-7	TRBV4-1	TGCGCCAGCAGCCATCCCGGACTAGCGGTCTCCTACGAGCAGTACTTC	CASSHPGLAVSYEQYF
-	TRBD1	TRBJ1-6	TRBV7-2	TGTGCCAGCAGCTTATCTAGGGGACAGGGTTCACCCCTCCACTTT	CASSLSRGQGSPLHF
few	TRBD1	TRBJ1-2	TRBV20-1	TGCAGTGCTAGTAGGGGGACAGGTCCCTATGGCTACACCTTC	CSASRGTGPYGYTF
few	-	TRBJ1-4	TRBV4-3	TGCGCCAGCAGCCAAGATATAGCTAATGAAAAACTGTTTTTT	CASSQDIANEKLFF
few	-	TRBJ2-1	TRBV4-1	TGCGCCAGCAGCCAAGATAGGGGCGTTCCCAGCTCCTACAATGAGCAGTTCTTC	CASSQDRGVPSSYNEQFF
few	-	TRBJ1-1	TRBV3-1	TGTGCCAGCAGCCAAGACTCGCGGAGCACTGAAGCTTTCTTT	CASSQDSRSTEAFF
-	-	TRBJ1-6	TRBV7-6	TGTGCCAGCAGCTTACAGGGTTCCCATTCACCCCTCCACTTT	CASSLQGSHSPLHF
few	TRBD2	TRBJ2-7	TRBV7-9	TGTGCCAGCAGCAGGCCCACGGGGCTAGCGGCCTCCTACGAGCAGTACTTC	CASSRPTGLAASYEQYF
-	-	TRBJ1-1	TRBV19	TGTGCCAGTACTCCGGGACGGGAAGCTTTCTTT	CASTPGREAFF